This entry lists 12 T cell receptor beta chains sequenced from one sample in a study of shared clonotypes between healthy human individuals. Profiled with immunoSEQ multiplex PCR; TCRdb holds only in-frame clones, not every one. Of about 2.3 million clones listed, 90% to 95% are singletons. Sequenced material: naive CD4+ T cells from PBMCs. Stated subset: CD45RA+ positively selected. These receptors were obtained from a man aged 18-30 years in good health. Some clones in this sample may be carry-over from other donors' samples.

This clone was observed once. This rearrangement joins TRBV7-9 to TRBJ2-1, with 12 bases matching TRBD1. V trimming: 5 bases; J trimming: 2 bases; junction bases outside the gene matches: 10. The CDR3 runs 18 residues. Germline V CDR1 and CDR2: SEHNR, FQNEAQ (reference sequence). CDR3 nucleotides: TGTGCCAGCAGCCCCGTCCCGGGACAGGGGGCCCCCTACAATGAGCAGTTCTTC. Its translation: CASSPVPGQGAPYNEQFF.

This chain joins TRBV6-5 and TRBJ2-7, with 8 bases aligning to TRBD1. J was trimmed by 4 bases and V by 1 base; bases with no gene match: 6. Germline V gene sequence: CDR1 MNHEY, CDR2 SVGAGI. This CDR3 region has 15 residues. The DNA for the CDR3 is TGTGCCAGCAGTTACTGGGCTGGACAGGGTTACGAGCAGTACTTC. This codes for CASSYWAGQGYEQYF.

In its sample, this clone was seen once. This chain links TRBV19 with TRBJ2-7; TRBD1 or TRBD2 may be the D gene (5 bases each). The CDR3 sequence is 15 residues long. Trimming removed 5 bases from V and 0 bases from J, with 14 bases in between. The germline gives CDR1 LNHDA, CDR2 SQIVND (reference sequence). The CDR3 is CASSQIRDGSYEQYF. For the CDR3, the DNA is TGTGCCAGTAGTCAAATCCGGGACGGCTCCTACGAGCAGTACTTC. The full variable domain, in which reference TRBV19 and TRBJ2-7 provide the parts outside the CDR3, is DGGITQSPKYLFRKEGQNVTLSCEQNLNHDAMYWYRQDPGQGLRLIYYSQIVNDFQKGDIAEGYSVSREKKESFPLTVTSAQKNPTAFYLCASSQIRDGSYEQYFGPGTRLTVT.

The CDR3 reads CASTSITSGGGETQYF. Written as DNA, the CDR3 is TGCGCCAGCACCTCCATCACTAGCGGAGGGGGGGAGACCCAGTACTTC. V is TRBV5-1 and J is TRBJ2-5; TRBD2 aligns across 8 bases. Germline V lookup: CDR1 SGHRS, CDR2 YFSETQ. V dropped 6 bases and J dropped 5; count of bases not matched to a gene: 15. The CDR3 sequence is 16 residues long.

This clone was observed a handful of times. The chain recombines TRBV14 with TRBJ1-1; TRBD1 might be the D (6 bases). Germline CDR1 reads SGHDN; CDR2 reads FVKESK. V lost 4 bases to trimming and J lost 3 bases, with 12 bases between them. The CDR3 extends over 14 amino acids. The CDR3 nucleotides read TGTGCCAGCAGCCTACAGGGTGGGTACACTGAAGCTTTCTTT. Translated, it gives CASSLQGGYTEAFF.

The V call is TRBV28, the J call TRBJ1-1; 7 bases are a match to TRBD1. CDR1 and CDR2 from the germline V gene are MDHEN and SYDVKM. The CDR3 loop spans 14 amino acids. V dropped 2 bases and J dropped 11; count of bases not matched to a gene: 11. CDR3 residues: CASSLPGTAHVAFF. In nucleotides, the CDR3 is TGTGCCAGCAGTTTACCGGGGACAGCGCATGTTGCTTTCTTT. The complete variable domain, with remaining parts taken from reference TRBV28 and TRBJ1-1, reads DVKVTQSSRYLVKRTGEKVFLECVQDMDHENMFWYRQDPGLGLRLIYFSYDVKMKEKGDIPEGYSVSREKKERFSLILESASTNQTSMYLCASSLPGTAHVAFFGQGTRLTVV.

The V gene is TRBV10-3, the J gene TRBJ2-3; D may be TRBD2 (6 bases). Per germline, CDR1 ENHRY and CDR2 SYGVKD. The germline V and J ends were trimmed by 5 bases and 3 bases, with 15 bases remaining between them. The CDR3 has 15 amino acids. CDR3 in amino acids: CAISTAGKRTDTQYF. DNA of the CDR3: TGTGCCATCAGTACGGCGGGGAAGAGAACAGATACGCAGTATTTT.

The chain has TRBV2 and TRBJ2-7; D possibly corresponds to TRBD1 (6 bases). Between the trimmed V and J ends, which lost 5 bases and 2 bases, there was a span of 13 bases. The CDR3 covers 14 residues. Germline CDR1 reads SNHLY; CDR2 reads FYNNEI. The CDR3 loop is CASSKTTGPYEQYF. The CDR3, as DNA: TGTGCCAGCAGTAAGACGACAGGACCCTACGAGCAGTACTTC.

The chain has TRBV29-1 and TRBJ1-1, with TRBD1 matching 7 bases. The CDR3 sequence is 13 residues long. V was pared by 2 bases and J by 7 bases, with 7 bases of the junction left unmatched. Germline V gene lookup returns CDR1 SQVTM and CDR2 ANQGSEA. CDR3 in DNA: TGCAGCGTTGAACTACAGGGGCAGGATGAAGCTTTCTTT. It translates to CSVELQGQDEAFF.

This chain joins TRBV15 and TRBJ2-7, with unresolved D. V was pared by 4 bases and J by 3 bases, with 13 bases between. Germline V CDR1 and CDR2: LNHNV, YYDKDF (reference sequence). The CDR3 sequence is 14 residues long. CDR3 DNA sequence: TGTGCCACCAGCACCTGGACCGAACACTACGAGCAGTACTTC. Its protein product is CATSTWTEHYEQYF.

This clone was counted a single time. The chain is built from TRBV28 and TRBJ2-7; D remains ambiguous. This CDR3 has 14 amino acids. The germline V and J ends were trimmed by 5 bases and 4 bases, with 15 bases remaining between them. CDR1 is MDHEN, CDR2 SYDVKM, per germline. CDR3 nucleotides: TGTGCCAGCAGTAAGGGTTCTACCGGATACGAGCAGTACTTC. This sequence encodes CASSKGSTGYEQYF.

The rearrangement links TRBV30 to TRBJ2-3; 8 nucleotides match TRBD2. The V and J ends lost 7 bases and 4 bases, in that order; junction bases with no gene match: 10. The CDR3 has 14 residues. CDR1 is GTSNPN, CDR2 SVGIG, per germline (reference sequence). The CDR3 DNA reads TGTGCCTATCAAAGGACTAGCTTTCCAGATACGCAGTATTTT. It translates to CAYQRTSFPDTQYF.